This T cell receptor beta chain stems from a study of PD-L1 blockade in urothelial cancer. TCRdb keeps only in-frame clones here, not all; method: immunoSEQ multiplex PCR. Of more than 85,000 clones detected, about nine tenths appear once; the ten largest clones hold roughly 2%. Trimming left V 3 bases short and J 7 bases short, with 12 bases between. The CDR3 is 13 amino acids. Germline-derived CDR1 and CDR2 are ENHRY and SYGVKD. This sample's time point: pretreatment peripheral blood. The clonotype originates from a man aged 55 to 70 with urothelial cancer. V usage is TRBV10-3 and J usage is TRBJ1-2; D remains ambiguous. Sequencing was performed on PBMCs, taken around atezolizumab (anti-PD-L1) treatment. CDR3 region: CAISEEAAGGYTF. DNA of the CDR3: TGTGCCATCAGTGAAGAGGCAGCCGGTGGCTACACCTTC.